This TCR beta chain appears in the sequencing data of a study of control samples from healthy donors and cancer patients. The protocol was immunoSEQ multiplex PCR, while the TCRdb copy is restricted to in-frame clones and leaves out a portion. This table holds 150,000 to 200,000 clones, 91% found once. Looked up from germline, CDR1 is SGHAT and CDR2 is FQNNGV. After removal of 6 bases from V and 7 bases from J, the junction contained 11 bases not matched to a gene. The CDR3 totals 14 residues. The chain uses TRBV11-2 and TRBJ1-2; 7 bases match TRBD1. The TCR comes from a woman aged 25-40 years in good health. The specimen was blood. CDR3 sequence reads: CASSSRTGGPGYTF. The CDR3 bases are TGTGCCAGCAGTTCCCGGACAGGCGGCCCTGGCTACACCTTC.